This T cell receptor (beta chain) was documented in a study of T cells in localized non-small cell lung cancer. Libraries were prepared by immunoSEQ multiplex PCR; TCRdb keeps only in-frame clonotypes and omits some of them. The table lists about 41,000 clones, 86% of them singletons. A note on this clone: The target antigen is unknown.

Study-level results: With higher T cell density in blood came longer overall survival.

Per the germline V gene, CDR1 is SEHNR and CDR2 is FQNEAQ (reference sequence). V was clipped by 6 bases and J by 7 bases, with 19 bases between them. The CDR3 totals 15 residues. The chain is built from TRBV7-9 and TRBJ2-1; D assignment may be TRBD1 or TRBD2 (6 bases each). The sequencing used peripheral blood, collected before any cancer treatment. This TCR was recovered from a woman aged 18 to 50 with stage III lung adenocarcinoma. The CDR3 bases are TGTGCCAGCAGTCGAGGGGGGACGAGGTTGAATGAGCAGTTCTTC. Encoded protein: CASSRGGTRLNEQFF.